These T cell receptor beta chains were read from a single sample in a study of T cells in Graves' hyperthyroidism and ophthalmopathy. TCRdb reanalysed the multiplex PCR reads using MiXCR and keeps one entry per CDR3 protein. The top ten clones hold about 3.9% of a sample with hundreds of thousands of distinct CDR3 sequences, about 15% of them seen once. Material for sequencing was blood. All receptors come from a woman between 40 and 50 years old with Graves' ophthalmopathy. Each CDR3 is given with its conserved first and last residue. The D gene is left open where the match is weak. Expanded clones get a size class; other rows say once, few or many, or leave the size out.

cdr3_length: 14
clone_size: once
d_call: -
j_call: TRBJ1-6
v_call: TRBV6-1
cdr3_nt: TGTGCCAGCAGTCAGACAGTCTGGGATTCACCCCTCCACTTT
cdr3_aa: CASSQTVWDSPLHF

cdr3_length: 15
clone_size: -
d_call: -
j_call: TRBJ2-7
v_call: TRBV11-2
cdr3_nt: TGTGCCAGCAGCTTAGATATCCCCCAGTCAGGCACGCTAGTTTTC
cdr3_aa: CASSLDIPQSGTLVF

cdr3_length: 13
clone_size: many
d_call: -
j_call: TRBJ2-2
v_call: TRBV28
cdr3_nt: TGTGCCAGCAGCCGGGAAGGGAACGGGGAGCTGTTTTTT
cdr3_aa: CASSREGNGELFF

cdr3_length: 13
clone_size: many
d_call: -
j_call: TRBJ2-7
v_call: TRBV24-1
cdr3_nt: TGTGCCACCAGTGACCCTCCAGGCTACGAGCAGTACTTC
cdr3_aa: CATSDPPGYEQYF

cdr3_length: 14
clone_size: many
d_call: TRBD1
j_call: TRBJ2-7
v_call: TRBV28
cdr3_nt: TGTGCCAGCAGTTGGACAGGGGGCGCCCGGGAGCAGTACTTC
cdr3_aa: CASSWTGGAREQYF

cdr3_length: 12
clone_size: many
d_call: -
j_call: TRBJ2-7
v_call: TRBV12-3/TRBV12-4
cdr3_nt: TGTGCCAGCAGCCCATATAGTCACGAGCAGTACTTC
cdr3_aa: CASSPYSHEQYF

cdr3_length: 13
clone_size: -
d_call: TRBD2
j_call: TRBJ2-1
v_call: TRBV6-2/TRBV6-3
cdr3_nt: TGTGCCAGTCGGACTAGCGGCGACAATGAGCAGTTCTTC
cdr3_aa: CASRTSGDNEQFF

cdr3_length: 14
clone_size: many
d_call: TRBD1
j_call: TRBJ2-5
v_call: TRBV6-5
cdr3_nt: TGTGCCAGCAGTTGGTCGGGACAGGGTGTGACCCAGTACTTC
cdr3_aa: CASSWSGQGVTQYF

cdr3_length: 14
clone_size: many
d_call: TRBD1
j_call: TRBJ1-2
v_call: TRBV6-5
cdr3_nt: TGTGCCAGCAGTTACTCCCGGGACAGGCAGGCCTACACCTTC
cdr3_aa: CASSYSRDRQAYTF

cdr3_length: 14
clone_size: many
d_call: -
j_call: TRBJ2-7
v_call: TRBV6-1
cdr3_nt: TGTGCCAGCAGTGAAATGGGGGACAACTACGAGCAGTACTTC
cdr3_aa: CASSEMGDNYEQYF

cdr3_length: 16
clone_size: many
d_call: -
j_call: TRBJ2-2
v_call: TRBV2
cdr3_nt: TGTGCCAGCAGTGAAGCTCAGGCAGGGAGTGGCGGGGAGCTGTTTTTT
cdr3_aa: CASSEAQAGSGGELFF

cdr3_length: 13
clone_size: many
d_call: -
j_call: TRBJ1-1
v_call: TRBV11-2
cdr3_nt: TGTGCCAGCAGCTTCTCACAGGGCTGGATAGCTTTCTTT
cdr3_aa: CASSFSQGWIAFF

cdr3_length: 15
clone_size: many
d_call: -
j_call: TRBJ2-7
v_call: TRBV7-3
cdr3_nt: TGTGCCAGCAGCTTGGGAGCTGGGCCGGCTTACGAGCAGTACTTC
cdr3_aa: CASSLGAGPAYEQYF

cdr3_length: 11
clone_size: -
d_call: -
j_call: TRBJ2-7
v_call: TRBV12-3/TRBV12-4
cdr3_nt: TGTGCCAGCAGTCACGACAGGGAGGTGTACTTC
cdr3_aa: CASSHDREVYF

cdr3_length: 15
clone_size: few
d_call: -
j_call: TRBJ1-5
v_call: TRBV7-2
cdr3_nt: TGTGCCAGCAGCTTTCAGACAGGAAGCAATCAGCCCCAGCATTTT
cdr3_aa: CASSFQTGSNQPQHF

cdr3_length: 13
clone_size: many
d_call: TRBD1
j_call: TRBJ2-7
v_call: TRBV29-1
cdr3_nt: TGCAGCGTTGAAAGGGACAGGGGTGACGAGCAGTACTTC
cdr3_aa: CSVERDRGDEQYF

cdr3_length: 16
clone_size: -
d_call: TRBD1
j_call: TRBJ2-7
v_call: TRBV4-1
cdr3_nt: TGCGCCAGCAGCCAAGTCTTGACAGGGGGCTCCTACGAGCAGTACTTC
cdr3_aa: CASSQVLTGGSYEQYF

cdr3_length: 15
clone_size: many
d_call: -
j_call: TRBJ2-7
v_call: TRBV12-3/TRBV12-4
cdr3_nt: TGTGCCAGCAGCCGCTCAGGCCGACAAGCCTACGAGCAGTACTTC
cdr3_aa: CASSRSGRQAYEQYF

cdr3_length: 14
clone_size: -
d_call: -
j_call: TRBJ1-6
v_call: TRBV28
cdr3_nt: TGTGCCAGCAATACGCGACAGTTTAATTCACCCCTCCACTTT
cdr3_aa: CASNTRQFNSPLHF

cdr3_length: 13
clone_size: many
d_call: -
j_call: TRBJ1-6
v_call: TRBV11-2
cdr3_nt: TGTGCCAGCAGTTGGACAGATAATTCACCCCTCCACTTT
cdr3_aa: CASSWTDNSPLHF

cdr3_length: 13
clone_size: many
d_call: -
j_call: TRBJ2-7
v_call: TRBV9
cdr3_nt: TGTGCCAGCAGCGTGGGAGGTGGGGCAGAGCAGTACTTC
cdr3_aa: CASSVGGGAEQYF

cdr3_length: 16
clone_size: many
d_call: TRBD1
j_call: TRBJ1-1
v_call: TRBV11-2
cdr3_nt: TGTGCCAGCAGCCAGCCGGGACAGGTGATGAACACTGAAGCTTTCTTT
cdr3_aa: CASSQPGQVMNTEAFF

cdr3_length: 13
clone_size: many
d_call: -
j_call: TRBJ2-7
v_call: TRBV6-2/TRBV6-3
cdr3_nt: TGTGCCAGCAAAAGAGACCTACGGAGCGAGCAGTACTTC
cdr3_aa: CASKRDLRSEQYF

cdr3_length: 14
clone_size: -
d_call: -
j_call: TRBJ2-5
v_call: TRBV20-1
cdr3_nt: TGCAGTGCTAGAGTCAATGGGGTAGCAGAGACCCAGTACTTC
cdr3_aa: CSARVNGVAETQYF

cdr3_length: 14
clone_size: many
d_call: TRBD2
j_call: TRBJ2-7
v_call: TRBV28
cdr3_nt: TGTGCCAGCAGCCAGGCGGGAGGGTTAAACGAGCAGTACTTC
cdr3_aa: CASSQAGGLNEQYF

cdr3_length: 14
clone_size: many
d_call: -
j_call: TRBJ2-7
v_call: TRBV10-3
cdr3_nt: TGTGCCATCAAATCCCCTGATCGAACCTACGAGCAGTACTTC
cdr3_aa: CAIKSPDRTYEQYF

cdr3_length: 13
clone_size: many
d_call: -
j_call: TRBJ2-4
v_call: TRBV27
cdr3_nt: TGTGCCAGTCGTCCAGCGGCCAAAAACATTCAGTACTTC
cdr3_aa: CASRPAAKNIQYF